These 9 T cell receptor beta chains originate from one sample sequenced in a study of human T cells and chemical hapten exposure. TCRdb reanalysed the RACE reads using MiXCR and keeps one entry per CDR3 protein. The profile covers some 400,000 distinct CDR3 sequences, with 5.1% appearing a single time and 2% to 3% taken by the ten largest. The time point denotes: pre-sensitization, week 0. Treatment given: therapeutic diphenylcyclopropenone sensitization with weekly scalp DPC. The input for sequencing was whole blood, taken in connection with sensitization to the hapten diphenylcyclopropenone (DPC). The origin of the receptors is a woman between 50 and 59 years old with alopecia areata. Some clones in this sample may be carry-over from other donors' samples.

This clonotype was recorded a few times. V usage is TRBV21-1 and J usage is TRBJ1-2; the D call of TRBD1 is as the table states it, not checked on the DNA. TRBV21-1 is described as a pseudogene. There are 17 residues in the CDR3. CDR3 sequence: CASSKEGSENQNYGYTF. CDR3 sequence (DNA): TGTGCCAGCAGCAAAGAGGGGAGCGAAAATCAGAACTATGGCTACACCTTC.

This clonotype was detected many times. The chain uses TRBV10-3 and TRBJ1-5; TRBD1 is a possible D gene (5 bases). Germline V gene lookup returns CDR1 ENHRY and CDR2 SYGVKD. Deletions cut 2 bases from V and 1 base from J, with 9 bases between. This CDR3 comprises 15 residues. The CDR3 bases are TGTGCCATCAGTGAGGGGGCGTCCAGCAATCAGCCCCAGCATTTT. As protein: CAISEGASSNQPQHF.

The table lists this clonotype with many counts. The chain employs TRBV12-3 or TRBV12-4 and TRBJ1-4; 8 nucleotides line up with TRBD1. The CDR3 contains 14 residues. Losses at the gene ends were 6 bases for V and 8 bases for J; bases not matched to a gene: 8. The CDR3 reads CASRQTGEEEKLFF. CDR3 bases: TGTGCCAGCAGACAGACAGGGGAGGAGGAAAAACTGTTTTTT.

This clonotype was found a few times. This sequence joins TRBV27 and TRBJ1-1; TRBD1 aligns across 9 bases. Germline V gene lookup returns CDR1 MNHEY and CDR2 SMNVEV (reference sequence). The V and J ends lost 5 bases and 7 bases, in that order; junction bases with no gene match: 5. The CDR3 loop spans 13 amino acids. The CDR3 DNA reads TGTGCCAGCAGTCAGAGACAGGGGGATGAAGCTTTCTTT. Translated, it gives CASSQRQGDEAFF.

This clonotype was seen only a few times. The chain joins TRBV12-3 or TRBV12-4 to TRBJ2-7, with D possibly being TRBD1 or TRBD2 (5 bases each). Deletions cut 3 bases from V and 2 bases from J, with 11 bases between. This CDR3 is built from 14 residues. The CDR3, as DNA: TGTGCCAGCAGTTTTTGGGACCGAGCCTACGAGCAGTACTTC. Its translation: CASSFWDRAYEQYF.

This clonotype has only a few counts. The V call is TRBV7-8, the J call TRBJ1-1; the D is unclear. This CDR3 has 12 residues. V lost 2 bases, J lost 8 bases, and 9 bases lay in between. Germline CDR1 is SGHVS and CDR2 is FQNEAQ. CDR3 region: CASSLPPGEAFF. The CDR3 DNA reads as TGTGCCAGCAGCTTACCCCCCGGAGAAGCTTTCTTT.

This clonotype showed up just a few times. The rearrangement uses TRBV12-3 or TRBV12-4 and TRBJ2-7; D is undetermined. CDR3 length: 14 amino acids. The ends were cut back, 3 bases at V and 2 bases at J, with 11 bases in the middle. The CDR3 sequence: CASSLRGSPYEQYF. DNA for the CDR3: TGTGCCAGCAGTTTGAGAGGTTCCCCCTACGAGCAGTACTTC.

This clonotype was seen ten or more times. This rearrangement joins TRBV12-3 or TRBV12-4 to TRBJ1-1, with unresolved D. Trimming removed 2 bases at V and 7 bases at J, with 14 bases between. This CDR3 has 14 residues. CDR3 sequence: CASSLSIGPDEAFF. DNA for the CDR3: TGTGCCAGCAGTTTAAGTATTGGCCCAGATGAAGCTTTCTTT.

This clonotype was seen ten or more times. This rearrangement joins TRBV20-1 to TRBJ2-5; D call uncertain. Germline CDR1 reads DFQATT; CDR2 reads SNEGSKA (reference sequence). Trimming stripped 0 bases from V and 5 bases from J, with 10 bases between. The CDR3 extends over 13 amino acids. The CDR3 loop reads CSAREASEETQYF. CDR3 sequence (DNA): TGCAGTGCTAGAGAGGCCAGCGAGGAGACCCAGTACTTC.